This TCR beta chain was captured by sequencing in a study of T cells after yellow fever vaccination. Overall study findings and caveats: Post-booster repertoires again held most primary-vaccination clones (just under 97% CD4, 80% to 90% CD8). Though it reached lower strength, the secondary response hit its peak faster, day 5 versus 15.

As regards this clonotype: Its antigen remains unknown.

The CDR3 is made up of 15 amino acids. Trimming pared 2 bases from V and 8 bases from J, leaving 21 bases between. Looked up from germline, CDR1 is GTSNPN and CDR2 is SVGIG (reference sequence). TCR cDNA was made by 5'RACE template switching, adding a universal primer site and UMIs. TCRdb analysed the 5' RACE reads with MiXCR anew, one entry per CDR3 protein. This sample has about 350,000 distinct CDR3 sequences, with roughly 4.3% found just once. The chain uses TRBV30 and TRBJ1-2; tentative D call: TRBD1 (6 bases). The clonotype was recovered from a man aged 18 to 35 who received the YFV17D yellow fever vaccine. The source material was PBMCs, sampled 5 days after the yellow fever booster vaccination. The CDR3 region is CAWSQRGRGEKGYTF. The CDR3 DNA follows: TGTGCCTGGAGTCAAAGAGGCAGGGGAGAGAAAGGCTACACCTTC.